One sample yielded the 32 T cell receptor beta chains listed below, sequenced in a study of T cells in Graves' hyperthyroidism and ophthalmopathy. TCR beta CDR3 regions were amplified from RNA. First-round RT-PCR with HTBI primers amplified the TCR CDR3 region. One entry per CDR3 protein results from TCRdb running MiXCR on the multiplex PCR reads. This repertoire shows 150,000 to 200,000 distinct CDR3 sequences, about 9% found once; its top ten account for roughly a fifth. The sequencing sample was made of blood. Receptors originate from a woman under 30 with Graves' hyperthyroidism that later progressed to Graves' ophthalmopathy.

This clonotype was counted many times. This chain joins TRBV2 and TRBJ2-1, with 7 bases that match TRBD2. The CDR3 consists of 15 residues. Trimming at V came to 8 bases and at J to 2 bases, leaving 9 bases not matched to a gene. The germline V gene has CDR1 SNHLY and CDR2 FYNNEI. CDR3 in amino acids: CASRVGGSPYNEQFF. CDR3 DNA sequence: TGTGCCAGCCGTGTAGGCGGGAGCCCCTACAATGAGCAGTTCTTC. Supplemented by reference TRBV2 and TRBJ2-1, the full variable domain reads EPEVTQTPSHQVTQMGQEVILRCVPISNHLYFYWYRQILGQKVEFLVSFYNNEISEKSEIFDDQFSVERPDGSNFTLKIRSTKLEDSAMYFCASRVGGSPYNEQFFGPGTRLTVL.

At least ten counts were recorded for this clonotype. The V gene is TRBV6-2 or TRBV6-3, the J gene TRBJ1-1; D is possibly TRBD1 (6 bases). This CDR3 has 13 amino acids. In germline, CDR1 is MNHEY, CDR2 SVGEGT. Trimming left V 6 bases short and J 4 bases short, with 12 bases between. This chain's CDR3 is CASRSSGATEAFF. The CDR3 nucleotides read TGTGCCAGCAGATCCTCGGGGGCCACTGAAGCTTTCTTT.

The chain links TRBV28 to TRBJ1-4; 10 bases are a match to TRBD1. CDR1 is MDHEN and CDR2 is SYDVKM in the germline V gene. The CDR3 runs 14 residues. With V trimmed by 5 bases and J by 7 bases, 4 bases remained unmatched. DNA for the CDR3: TGTGCCAGCAGTGAGGACAGGGGGGTTGAAAAACTGTTTTTT. Translation gives CASSEDRGVEKLFF.

The chain joins TRBV9 to TRBJ1-1; D possibly corresponds to TRBD1 (6 bases). The CDR3 sequence is 15 residues long. CDR1 is SGDLS, CDR2 YYNGEE, per germline. With 4 bases removed from V and 4 bases from J, the gap between germline ends came to 17 bases. In DNA, the CDR3 is TGTGCCAGCAGCCTTCAACAGGGTGGCGGCACTGAAGCTTTCTTT. Translating it yields CASSLQQGGGTEAFF.

This clonotype was recorded many times. This chain joins TRBV28 and TRBJ1-2; possible D gene TRBD1, 6 bases. The CDR3 has 14 residues. V shed 8 bases and J shed 6 bases, with 19 bases lying between them. The germline V gene encodes CDR1 MDHEN and CDR2 SYDVKM. The chain's CDR3 is CASAQPRGIHGYTF. The CDR3 DNA follows: TGTGCCAGCGCACAGCCCAGGGGAATCCATGGCTACACCTTC.

The J gene is TRBJ1-5, the V gene TRBV6-1; D unclear. Deletions cut 4 bases from V and 1 base from J, with 11 bases between. The CDR3 sequence is 15 residues long. The germline V gene encodes CDR1 MNHNS and CDR2 SASEGT. The DNA for the CDR3 is TGTGCCAGCAGTGGGCGTGCCTCGAGCAATCAGCCCCAGCATTTT. Amino acids: CASSGRASSNQPQHF.

The sample holds many counts of this clonotype. CDR3 nucleotide sequence: TGTGCCAGCAGCTTGGTGAGGGGCGAGCAGTACTTC. This translates into CASSLVRGEQYF. The rearrangement uses TRBV5-5 and TRBJ2-7, with D perhaps matching TRBD1 or TRBD2 (5 bases each). Germline V gene lookup returns CDR1 SGHKS and CDR2 YYEKEE (reference sequence). V gave up 0 bases and J gave up 6 bases, with 7 bases separating them. The CDR3 consists of 12 residues. Using reference TRBV5-5 and TRBJ2-7 for the parts outside the CDR3, the full variable domain is DAGVTQSPTHLIKTRGQQVTLRCSPISGHKSVSWYQQVLGQGPQFIFQYYEKEERGRGNFPDRFSARQFPNYSSELNVNALLLGDSALYLCASSLVRGEQYFGPGTRLTVT.

This clonotype showed up many times. The chain is built from TRBV27 and TRBJ2-7, with 10 bases matching TRBD2. Germline-derived CDR1 and CDR2 are MNHEY and SMNVEV (reference sequence). The CDR3 sequence is 14 residues long. Trimming removed 3 bases from V and 3 bases from J; junction bases left unmatched: 2. The CDR3 coding sequence is TGTGCCAGCAGTTTTCTAGCGGGGGACTACGAGCAGTACTTC. As protein: CASSFLAGDYEQYF.

This clonotype has just a few counts. The chain links TRBV19 to TRBJ1-2; no reliable D call. There are 14 residues in the CDR3. The V end was cut by 1 base, the J end by 2 bases, with 8 bases between. Per the germline V gene, CDR1 is LNHDA and CDR2 is SQIVND (reference sequence). CDR3 DNA: TGTGCCAGTAGTATAGCAGCTGACAACTATGGCTACACCTTC. Its protein product is CASSIAADNYGYTF.

This clonotype was detected many times. This chain joins TRBV7-9 and TRBJ2-7; the match to TRBD1 covers 8 bases. This CDR3 spans 14 amino acids. Germline V gene lookup returns CDR1 SEHNR and CDR2 FQNEAQ (reference sequence). The V segment lost 0 bases and the J segment 3 bases; nucleotides outside the gene matches: 1. CDR3 loop: CASSLAGQGYEQYF. The CDR3 coding sequence is TGTGCCAGCAGCTTAGCCGGACAGGGCTACGAGCAGTACTTC.

This clonotype was seen a few times. J is TRBJ2-6 and V is TRBV15; TRBD1 or TRBD2 may be the D gene (5 bases each). Trimming left V 0 bases short and J 3 bases short, with 9 bases between. CDR3 length: 16 amino acids. Germline assignment: CDR1 LNHNV and CDR2 YYDKDF (reference sequence). The CDR3 sequence: CATSRERGVGANVLTF. CDR3 in DNA: TGTGCCACCAGCAGAGAAAGAGGGGTTGGGGCCAACGTCCTGACTTTC. Based on the CDR3 plus reference TRBV15 and TRBJ2-6, the full variable domain is DAMVIQNPRYQVTQFGKPVTLSCSQTLNHNVMYWYQQKSSQAPKLLFHYYDKDFNNEADTPDNFQSRRPNTSFCFLDIRSPGLGDTAMYLCATSRERGVGANVLTFGAGSRLTVL.

The table lists this clonotype with many counts. The rearrangement joins TRBV15 to TRBJ2-2, with 8 bases aligning to TRBD1. Trimming took 1 base from V and 4 from J; bases not matched to a gene: 5. This CDR3 is built from 16 residues. Germline V gene lookup returns CDR1 LNHNV and CDR2 YYDKDF (reference sequence). CDR3 coding DNA: TGTGCCACCAGCAGAGCTCAGACAGGGGCCACCGGGGAGCTGTTTTTT. It is translated as CATSRAQTGATGELFF.

This clonotype has only a few counts. V is TRBV5-1 and J is TRBJ2-5; D unclear. This CDR3 contains 12 residues. Deletions cut 0 bases from V and 7 bases from J, with 7 bases between. In germline, CDR1 is SGHRS, CDR2 YFSETQ. CDR3: CASSLDVGTQYF. The CDR3, as DNA: TGCGCCAGCAGCTTGGATGTGGGGACCCAGTACTTC.

This clonotype was detected many times. V gene TRBV2 combines with J gene TRBJ1-1; D is perhaps TRBD1 (6 bases). The ends were cut back, 4 bases at V and 1 base at J, with 10 bases in the middle. This CDR3 has 14 amino acids. CDR1 is SNHLY, CDR2 FYNNEI, per germline. The CDR3 here is CASSGGHRNTEAFF. The CDR3 coding sequence is TGTGCCAGCAGTGGGGGACACCGGAACACTGAAGCTTTCTTT.

This clonotype was detected a few times. The V call is TRBV5-6, the J call TRBJ1-1; 7 bases are shared with TRBD1. Germline assignment: CDR1 SGHDT and CDR2 YYEEEE. V gave up 0 bases and J gave up 4 bases; unmatched junction bases: 12. The CDR3 sequence is 17 residues long. The CDR3 nucleotides read TGTGCCAGCAGCTTGGTAGAGAGGGGGCCTTTTGGCACTGAAGCTTTCTTT. Its protein is CASSLVERGPFGTEAFF.

The chain joins TRBV30 to TRBJ2-7; 12 bases agree with TRBD2. Trimming at V came to 2 bases and at J to 7 bases, leaving 3 bases not matched to a gene. CDR3 size: 13 residues. The V gene's germline CDR1 is GTSNPN and CDR2 SVGIG (reference sequence). CDR3 DNA sequence: TGTGCCTGGAGTCCCGGACTAGCGGGAGAGCAGTACTTC. As protein: CAWSPGLAGEQYF. Full variable domain (outside the CDR3, taken from reference TRBV30 and TRBJ2-7): SQTIHQWPATLVQPVGSPLSLECTVEGTSNPNLYWYRQAAGRGLQLLFYSVGIGQISSEVPQNLSASRPQDRQFILSSKKLLLSDSGFYLCAWSPGLAGEQYFGPGTRLTVT.

This clonotype was found many times. CDR3 DNA sequence: TGTGCCAGCAGCCAAGATTTGGGGCTCATGCTGGCTGAAGCTTTCTTT. Amino acid sequence: CASSQDLGLMLAEAFF. The chain links TRBV4-2 to TRBJ1-1; TRBD1 might be the D (5 bases). The CDR3 has 16 amino acids. V lost 0 bases, J lost 6 bases, and 17 bases lay in between. Germline V CDR1 and CDR2: LGHNA, YNFKEQ.

This chain connects TRBV7-8 to TRBJ2-2, with TRBD2 matching over 13 bases. Looked up from germline, CDR1 is SGHVS and CDR2 is FQNEAQ. CDR3 length: 19 amino acids. Trimming removed 5 bases from V and 0 bases from J; junction bases left unmatched: 9. The DNA for the CDR3 is TGTGCCAGCAGCCCCAGACTAGCGGGGGGACCATCGAACACCGGGGAGCTGTTTTTT. It specifies CASSPRLAGGPSNTGELFF.

Only a few counts were recorded for this clonotype. V gene TRBV7-8 combines with J gene TRBJ2-7; perhaps TRBD1 as D (6 bases). Germline CDR1 and CDR2: SGHVS and FQNEAQ. V was shortened by 1 base and J by 1 base, with 8 bases between the two germline ends. CDR3 length: 14 residues. The CDR3 DNA sequence: TGTGCCAGCAGCTTAGGGACAGCTTCCTACGAGCAGTACTTC. The encoded protein is CASSLGTASYEQYF.

In its sample, this clonotype was seen many times. The chain employs TRBV19 and TRBJ1-1, with 7 positions matching TRBD1. The germline V gene has CDR1 LNHDA and CDR2 SQIVND (reference sequence). This CDR3 spans 15 amino acids. V lost 5 bases and J lost 5; bases outside the gene matches: 11. The chain's CDR3 is CASSFSTGLGTEAFF. Here the CDR3 DNA reads TGTGCCAGTAGTTTTTCGACAGGGTTGGGAACTGAAGCTTTCTTT.

This clonotype has at least ten counts. Written as DNA, the CDR3 is TGTGCCAGCAGCCCCCAAGGGCTAGCGGGCCTATACAATGAGCAGTTCTTC. It encodes CASSPQGLAGLYNEQFF. The chain joins TRBV4-2 to TRBJ2-1, with 8 bases that match TRBD2. V lost 4 bases to trimming and J lost 4 bases; unmatched junction nucleotides: 12. Germline CDR1 is LGHNA and CDR2 is YNFKEQ. This CDR3 contains 17 residues.

This clonotype was observed at least ten times. This chain links TRBV18 with TRBJ1-5; D is ambiguous. V was trimmed by 3 bases and J by 2 bases, leaving 8 bases between them. CDR1 KGHSH and CDR2 LQKENI come from the germline V gene. The CDR3 has 14 amino acids. CDR3 amino acids: CASSPVGGNQPQHF. The CDR3 DNA is TGTGCCAGCTCACCGGTCGGGGGCAATCAGCCCCAGCATTTT.

This clonotype was observed at least ten times. This chain uses TRBV27 with TRBJ1-6; 10 bases fit TRBD1. The CDR3 consists of 15 residues. V was pared by 6 bases and J by 10 bases, with 9 bases of the junction left unmatched. Germline V gene data show CDR1 as MNHEY and CDR2 as SMNVEV (reference sequence). As DNA, the CDR3 is TGTGCCAGCAGCATCTATGGGACAGGGGACTCACCCCTCCACTTT. Protein: CASSIYGTGDSPLHF.

This clonotype was detected many times. The rearrangement links TRBV11-2 to TRBJ2-3; D unclear. Germline V lookup: CDR1 SGHAT, CDR2 FQNNGV. The CDR3 loop spans 11 amino acids. V lost 5 bases to trimming and J lost 6 bases, with 6 bases between them. The CDR3 coding sequence is TGTGCCAGCAGCCATCCGGATACGCAGTATTTT. Amino acid sequence: CASSHPDTQYF.

This clonotype was recorded at least ten times. V and J are TRBV24-1 and TRBJ2-5, with TRBD2 as a possible D gene (5 bases). CDR1 and CDR2 from the germline V gene are KGHDR and SFDVKD. This CDR3 spans 16 amino acids. Trimming left V 1 base short and J 0 bases short, with 11 bases between. CDR3 in amino acids: CATSDFLAGHQETQYF. The CDR3 DNA reads TGTGCCACCAGTGATTTTCTGGCGGGCCACCAAGAGACCCAGTACTTC.

A few counts support this clonotype. The V and J genes are TRBV9 and TRBJ2-3; 13 nucleotides align to TRBD2. The germline V gene has CDR1 SGDLS and CDR2 YYNGEE. The J segment lost 2 bases and the V segment lost 2 bases, leaving 11 bases of the junction unmatched. CDR3 size: 19 residues. The CDR3 loop reads CASSVGWETSGRLTDTQYF. The CDR3 DNA reads as TGTGCCAGCAGCGTTGGTTGGGAGACTAGCGGGAGGCTCACAGATACGCAGTATTTT.

This clonotype was counted many times. The chain links TRBV12-3 or TRBV12-4 to TRBJ1-5, with a weak D call TRBD1 (5 bases). The CDR3 covers 15 residues. With 1 base removed from V and 8 bases from J, the gap between germline ends came to 15 bases. CDR3: CASSLEGPGLKPQHF. CDR3 nucleotides: TGTGCCAGCAGTTTAGAGGGGCCAGGTCTTAAGCCCCAGCATTTT.

This clonotype came up many times. CDR3 region: CASSLYTELSYNEQFF. As DNA, the CDR3 is TGTGCCAGCAGTTTATATACAGAGCTGTCCTACAATGAGCAGTTCTTC. The V and J genes are TRBV27 and TRBJ2-1; D not resolved. There are 16 residues in the CDR3. The V end was cut by 1 base, the J end by 1 base, with 11 bases between. CDR1 is MNHEY and CDR2 is SMNVEV in the germline V gene (reference sequence).

This clonotype was observed at least ten times. The J gene is TRBJ2-1, the V gene TRBV7-3; either TRBD1 or TRBD2 may fit D (6 bases each). The germline V and J ends were trimmed by 0 bases and 7 bases, with 10 bases remaining between them. Germline values: CDR1 SGHTA, CDR2 FQGTGA. The CDR3 consists of 14 residues. In DNA form, the CDR3 reads TGTGCCAGCAGCTTAACTCCGGGGGCGAATGAGCAGTTCTTC. Amino acid sequence: CASSLTPGANEQFF.

This clonotype was counted at least ten times. The gene calls are TRBV5-1 and TRBJ2-7, with 8 bases aligning to TRBD1. Per the germline V gene, CDR1 is SGHRS and CDR2 is YFSETQ. CDR3 length: 15 residues. V lost 2 bases, J lost 4 bases, and 8 bases stayed unmatched. This CDR3 is CASSLNPGQEYEQYF. The CDR3, as DNA: TGCGCCAGCAGCTTAAATCCGGGACAGGAGTACGAGCAGTACTTC. Filled out from reference TRBV5-1 and TRBJ2-7, the complete variable domain reads KAGVTQTPRYLIKTRGQQVTLSCSPISGHRSVSWYQQTPGQGLQFLFEYFSETQRNKGNFPGRFSGRQFSNSRSEMNVSTLELGDSALYLCASSLNPGQEYEQYFGPGTRLTVT.

This clonotype was seen once. This sequence may be a read error, since a much larger clone differs from it by one base. The chain links TRBV5-1 to TRBJ2-2; TRBD1 matches at 7 bases. The germline V gene has CDR1 SGHRS and CDR2 YFSETQ. This CDR3 spans 16 amino acids. V shed 6 bases and J 0 bases; nucleotides not matched to a gene: 8. CDR3 region: CASTVRGQTNTGELFF. As DNA, the CDR3 is TGCGCCAGCACCGTAAGGGGACAGACGAACACCGGGGAGCTGTTTTTT.

The chain couples TRBV7-9 to TRBJ1-2, with 10 nucleotides matching TRBD1. Germline V gene lookup returns CDR1 SEHNR and CDR2 FQNEAQ (reference sequence). Germline trimming cut 5 bases from V and 10 bases from J; bases unmatched to any gene: 13. CDR3 length: 15 amino acids. The CDR3 nucleotides are TGTGCCAGCAGCCCGCGGGACAGGGGAAAGGGGGACTACACCTTC. Residues: CASSPRDRGKGDYTF.